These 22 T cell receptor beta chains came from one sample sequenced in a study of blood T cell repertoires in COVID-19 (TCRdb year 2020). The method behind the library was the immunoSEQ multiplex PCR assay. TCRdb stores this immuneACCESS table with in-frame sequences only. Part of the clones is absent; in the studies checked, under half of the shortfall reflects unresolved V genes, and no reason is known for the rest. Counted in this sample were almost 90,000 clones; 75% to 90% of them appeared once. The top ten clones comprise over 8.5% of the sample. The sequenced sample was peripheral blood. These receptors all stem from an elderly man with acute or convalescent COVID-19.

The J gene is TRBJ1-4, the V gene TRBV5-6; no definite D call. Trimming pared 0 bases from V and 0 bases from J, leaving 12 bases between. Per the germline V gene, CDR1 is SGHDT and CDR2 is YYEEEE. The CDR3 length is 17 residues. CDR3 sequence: CASSLVQMASTNEKLFF. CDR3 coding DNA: TGTGCCAGCAGCTTGGTACAGATGGCGTCAACTAATGAAAAACTGTTTTTT.

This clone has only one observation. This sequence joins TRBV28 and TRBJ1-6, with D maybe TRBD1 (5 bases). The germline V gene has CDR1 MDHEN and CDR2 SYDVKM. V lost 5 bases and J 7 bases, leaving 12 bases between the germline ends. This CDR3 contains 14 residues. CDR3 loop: CASSPAGHNSPLHF. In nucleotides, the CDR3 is TGTGCCAGCAGTCCCGCGGGGCACAATTCACCCCTCCACTTT.

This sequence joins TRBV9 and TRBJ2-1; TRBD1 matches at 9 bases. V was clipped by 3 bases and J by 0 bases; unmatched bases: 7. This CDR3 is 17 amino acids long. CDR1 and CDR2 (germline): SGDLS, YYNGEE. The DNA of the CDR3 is TGTGCCAGCAGCGCCGACAGGGGGAAAAGCTCCTACAATGAGCAGTTCTTC. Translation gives CASSADRGKSSYNEQFF.

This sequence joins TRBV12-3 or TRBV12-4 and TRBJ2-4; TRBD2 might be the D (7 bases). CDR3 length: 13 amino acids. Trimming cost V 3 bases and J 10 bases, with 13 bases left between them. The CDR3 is CASSFGGGWIQYF. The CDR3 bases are TGTGCCAGCAGTTTTGGGGGGGGCTGGATTCAGTACTTC.

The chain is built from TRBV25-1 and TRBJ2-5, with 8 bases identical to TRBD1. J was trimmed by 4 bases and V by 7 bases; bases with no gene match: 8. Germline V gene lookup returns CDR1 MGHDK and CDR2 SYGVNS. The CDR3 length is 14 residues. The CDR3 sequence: CASINAGGLETQYF. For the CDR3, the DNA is TGTGCCAGCATTAATGCAGGGGGCTTAGAGACCCAGTACTTC.

Here the CDR3 DNA reads TGTGCCAGCAGTTTAGCGGGGGCGGAGGGACTGAACTATGGCTACACCTTC. It translates to CASSLAGAEGLNYGYTF. V is TRBV28 and J is TRBJ1-2; the D gene is possibly TRBD1 (6 bases). Germline V gene lookup returns CDR1 MDHEN and CDR2 SYDVKM. V was shortened by 2 bases and J by 2 bases, with 18 bases between the two germline ends. This CDR3 spans 17 amino acids.

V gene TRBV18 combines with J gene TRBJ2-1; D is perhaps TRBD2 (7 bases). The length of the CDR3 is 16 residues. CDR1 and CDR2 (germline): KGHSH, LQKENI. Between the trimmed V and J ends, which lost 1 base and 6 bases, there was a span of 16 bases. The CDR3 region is CASSPLRGGAGNEQFF. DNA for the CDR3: TGTGCCAGCTCACCACTCCGAGGGGGGGCGGGCAATGAGCAGTTCTTC.

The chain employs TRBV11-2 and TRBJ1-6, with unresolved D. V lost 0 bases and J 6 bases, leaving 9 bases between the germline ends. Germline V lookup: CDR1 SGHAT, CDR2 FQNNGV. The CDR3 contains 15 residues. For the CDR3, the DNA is TGTGCCAGCAGCTTAGATTACGGTTTTAATTCACCCCTCCACTTT. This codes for CASSLDYGFNSPLHF.

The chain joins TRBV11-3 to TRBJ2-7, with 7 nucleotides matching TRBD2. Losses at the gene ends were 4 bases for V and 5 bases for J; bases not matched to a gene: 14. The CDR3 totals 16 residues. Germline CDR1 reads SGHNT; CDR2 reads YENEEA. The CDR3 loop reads CASSCWGEGLRDEQYF. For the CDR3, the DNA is TGTGCCAGCAGCTGCTGGGGGGAGGGCCTTAGAGACGAGCAGTACTTC.

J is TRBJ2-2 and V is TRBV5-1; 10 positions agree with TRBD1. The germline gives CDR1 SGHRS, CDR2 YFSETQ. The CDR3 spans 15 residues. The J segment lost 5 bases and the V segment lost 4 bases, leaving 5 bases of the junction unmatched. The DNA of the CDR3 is TGCGCCAGCAGCACGGACAGGGGGGATACCGGGGAGCTGTTTTTT. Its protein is CASSTDRGDTGELFF.

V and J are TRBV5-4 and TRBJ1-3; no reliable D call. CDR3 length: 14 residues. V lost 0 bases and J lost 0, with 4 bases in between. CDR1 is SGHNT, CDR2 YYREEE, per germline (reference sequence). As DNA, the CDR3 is TGTGCCAGCAGCTTGGCGGGCTCTGGAAACACCATATATTTT. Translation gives CASSLAGSGNTIYF. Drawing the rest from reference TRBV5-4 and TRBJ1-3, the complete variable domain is ETGVTQSPTHLIKTRGQQVTLRCSSQSGHNTVSWYQQALGQGPQFIFQYYREEENGRGNFPPRFSGLQFPNYSSELNVNALELDDSALYLCASSLAGSGNTIYFGEGSWLTVV.

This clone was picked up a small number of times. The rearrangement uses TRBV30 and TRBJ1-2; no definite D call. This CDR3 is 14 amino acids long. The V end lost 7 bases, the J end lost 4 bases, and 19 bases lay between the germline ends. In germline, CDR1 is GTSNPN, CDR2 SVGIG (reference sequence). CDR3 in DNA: TGTGCCTTGGAGAAGCGCGGCCAGACCTATGGCTACACCTTC. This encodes CALEKRGQTYGYTF.

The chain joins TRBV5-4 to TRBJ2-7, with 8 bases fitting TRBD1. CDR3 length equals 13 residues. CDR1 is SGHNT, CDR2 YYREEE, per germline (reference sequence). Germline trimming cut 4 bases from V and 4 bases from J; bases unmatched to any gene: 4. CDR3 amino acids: CASSQTGVYEQYF. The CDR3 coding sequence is TGTGCCAGCAGCCAGACAGGGGTTTACGAGCAGTACTTC.

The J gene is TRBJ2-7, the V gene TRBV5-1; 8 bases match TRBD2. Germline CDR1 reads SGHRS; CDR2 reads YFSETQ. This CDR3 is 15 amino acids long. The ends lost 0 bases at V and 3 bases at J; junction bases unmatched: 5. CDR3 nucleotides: TGCGCCAGCAGCTTGGACGGGAGGGGGTTCTACGAGCAGTACTTC. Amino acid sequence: CASSLDGRGFYEQYF.

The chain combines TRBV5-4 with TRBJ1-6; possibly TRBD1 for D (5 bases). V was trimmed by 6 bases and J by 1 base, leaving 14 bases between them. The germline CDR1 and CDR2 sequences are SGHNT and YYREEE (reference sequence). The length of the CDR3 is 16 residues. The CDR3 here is CASNTAEGSYNSPLHF. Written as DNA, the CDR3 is TGTGCCAGCAACACAGCGGAGGGGTCCTATAATTCACCCCTCCACTTT. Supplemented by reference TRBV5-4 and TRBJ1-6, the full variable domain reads ETGVTQSPTHLIKTRGQQVTLRCSSQSGHNTVSWYQQALGQGPQFIFQYYREEENGRGNFPPRFSGLQFPNYSSELNVNALELDDSALYLCASNTAEGSYNSPLHFGNGTRLTVT.

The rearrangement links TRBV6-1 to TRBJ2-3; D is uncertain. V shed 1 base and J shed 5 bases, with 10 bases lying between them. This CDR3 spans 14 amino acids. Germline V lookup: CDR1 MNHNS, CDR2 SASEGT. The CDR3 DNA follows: TGTGCCAGCAGTGAAGGGGTGACGGGAGATACGCAGTATTTT. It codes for CASSEGVTGDTQYF.

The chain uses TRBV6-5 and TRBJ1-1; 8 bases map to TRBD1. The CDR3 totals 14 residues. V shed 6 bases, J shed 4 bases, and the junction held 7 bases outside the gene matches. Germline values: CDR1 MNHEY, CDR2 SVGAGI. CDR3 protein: CASSRDRRGTEAFF. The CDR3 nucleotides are TGTGCCAGCAGCCGGGACAGGAGGGGCACTGAAGCTTTCTTT.

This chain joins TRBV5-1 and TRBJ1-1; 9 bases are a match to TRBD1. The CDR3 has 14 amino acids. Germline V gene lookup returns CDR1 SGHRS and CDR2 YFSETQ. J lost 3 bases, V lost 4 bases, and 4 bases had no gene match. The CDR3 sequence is CASSPTGGYTEAFF. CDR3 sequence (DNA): TGCGCCAGCAGCCCGACAGGGGGTTACACTGAAGCTTTCTTT.

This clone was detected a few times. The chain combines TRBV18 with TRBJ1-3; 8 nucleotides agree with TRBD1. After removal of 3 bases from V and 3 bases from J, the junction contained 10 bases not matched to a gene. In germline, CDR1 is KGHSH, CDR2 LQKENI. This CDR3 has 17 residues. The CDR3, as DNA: TGTGCCAGCTCACCGAACCGTGACAGGGGATATGGAAACACCATATATTTT. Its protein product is CASSPNRDRGYGNTIYF.

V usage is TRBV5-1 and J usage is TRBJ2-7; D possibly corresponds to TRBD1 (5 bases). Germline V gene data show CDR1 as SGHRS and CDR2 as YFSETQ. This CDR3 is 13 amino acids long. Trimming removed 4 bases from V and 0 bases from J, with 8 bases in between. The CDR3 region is CASSEQASYEQYF. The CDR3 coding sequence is TGCGCCAGCAGCGAACAGGCCTCCTACGAGCAGTACTTC.

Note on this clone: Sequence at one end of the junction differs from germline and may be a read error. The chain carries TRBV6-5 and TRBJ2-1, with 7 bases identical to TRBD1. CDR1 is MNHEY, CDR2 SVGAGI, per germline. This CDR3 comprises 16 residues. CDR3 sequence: CASSHSTGHSYNEQFF. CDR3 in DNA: TGTGCCAGCAGTCACTCGACAGGGCACTCCTACAATGAGCAGTTCTTC.

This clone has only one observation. DNA of the CDR3: TGTGCCAGCAGCGGCCAACAGGGGGCCCATTCACCCCTCCACTTT. Protein sequence: CASSGQQGAHSPLHF. The chain links TRBV7-2 to TRBJ1-6; 9 bases map to TRBD1. V lost 5 bases to trimming and J lost 8 bases; unmatched junction nucleotides: 7. The length of the CDR3 is 15 residues. The germline V gene encodes CDR1 SGHTA and CDR2 FQGNSA. Drawing the rest from reference TRBV7-2 and TRBJ1-6, the complete variable domain is GAGVSQSPSNKVTEKGKDVELRCDPISGHTALYWYRQSLGQGLEFLIYFQGNSAPDKSGLPSDRFSAERTGGSVSTLTIQRTQQEDSAVYLCASSGQQGAHSPLHFGNGTRLTVT.